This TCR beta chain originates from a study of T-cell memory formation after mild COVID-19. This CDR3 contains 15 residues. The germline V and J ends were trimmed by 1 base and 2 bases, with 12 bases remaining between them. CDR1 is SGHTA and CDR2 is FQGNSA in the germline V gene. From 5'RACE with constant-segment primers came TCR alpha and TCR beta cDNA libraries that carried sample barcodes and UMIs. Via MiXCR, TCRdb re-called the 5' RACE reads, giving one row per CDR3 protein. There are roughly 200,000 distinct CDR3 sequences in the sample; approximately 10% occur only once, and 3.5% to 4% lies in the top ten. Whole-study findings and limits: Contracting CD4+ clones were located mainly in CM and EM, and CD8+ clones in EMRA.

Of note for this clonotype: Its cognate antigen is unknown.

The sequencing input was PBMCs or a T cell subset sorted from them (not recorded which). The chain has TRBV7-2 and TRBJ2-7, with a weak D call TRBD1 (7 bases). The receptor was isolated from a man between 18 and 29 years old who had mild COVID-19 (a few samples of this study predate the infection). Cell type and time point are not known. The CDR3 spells CASSLGRGLTYEQYF. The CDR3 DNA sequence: TGTGCCAGCAGCTTAGGGAGGGGGCTTACCTACGAGCAGTACTTC.